This T cell receptor beta chain appears in the sequencing data of a study of blood T cells in healthy people across ages. Overall study findings and caveats: Bulk PBMC profiling left naive and antigen-experienced comparisons inconclusive. The study lacked donor CMV status, which possibly confounded expanded clonotype changes.

A second PCR of roughly 7 to 11 cycles used a sample-barcoded 5' primer and a J-beta primer mix. TCRdb ran MiXCR on the 5' RACE reads and lists one entry per CDR3 protein. This sample has over a million distinct CDR3 sequences, with under 45% found just once. Details on this clonotype: The target antigen is unknown.

The germline V and J ends were trimmed by 2 bases and 4 bases, with 15 bases remaining between them. CDR1 and CDR2 from the germline V gene are MNHEY and SMNVEV (reference sequence). This CDR3 region has 16 residues. The V call is TRBV27, the J call TRBJ2-1, with a possible D match to TRBD1 (6 bases). The receptor was derived from a woman in her sixties or seventies in good health. The sequencing input was blood. CDR3 sequence: CASSLHSGQGYNEQFF. The DNA for the CDR3 is TGTGCCAGCAGTTTACACTCGGGACAAGGATACAATGAGCAGTTCTTC.